The clone carrying this TCR beta chain was found once. Its matching antigen is unknown. Mismatch with germline at one junction end may stem from a read error. The data were obtained in a study of post-analysis software for immune sequencing data. Study information: The cohort encompassed relapsing-remitting, secondary progressive and progressive-relapsing multiple sclerosis disease courses. Findings and caveats of the study: Normalized Chao1 diversity in multiple sclerosis patients fell significantly below that of controls. The study found TRBV5-6, TRBV5-1 and TRBV20-1 among a few TRBV segments more frequent in patients than controls. F measure clustering grouped samples strongly by preparation batch.

Researchers reported that TCR beta cDNA libraries carried unique molecular identifiers. Once about 0.95 to 10 million T cells were used, about 490,000 cDNA molecules resulted. TCRdb re-called the PCR reads with MiXCR, one entry per CDR3 protein. The sample yields a few hundred thousand distinct CDR3 sequences, less than 40% seen once. This CDR3 spans 14 amino acids. Sequencing input: blood. This chain links TRBV12-3 or TRBV12-4 with TRBJ2-4; D is ambiguous. Gene TRBJ2-7 matches the end of the DNA better, so the J call may be wrong. The sequence derives from a girl aged 2-10 years with multiple sclerosis. The CDR3 loop is CAGSLWQLPYEQYF. The CDR3 DNA reads as TGTGCCGGCAGTTTGTGGCAGCTACCCTACGAGCAGTACTTC.